The sequence of this T cell receptor beta chain was determined in a study of cytomegalovirus exposure and HLA in healthy donors (dated by TCRdb to the late 2010s). General notes on the study: According to an earlier analysis of 450 to 650 of the donors, 150 million to 200 million T cells yielded roughly 110 million unique TCR beta sequences and approximately 300 Gb of sequence data. About 310 gigabases of sequencing data and 70 million to 85 million unique TCR sequences were included in an early release covering several hundred HLA-typed donors. Of the approximately 400 genotyped donors, over 65% fell in the genetic ancestry cluster associated with self-reported Caucasian donors. The number of typed donors differed by locus: about 620-640 for A, B, C, DRB1 and DQB1; some 500 for DQA1; about 600 for DPA1; and roughly 490 for DPB1. A later analysis re-analyzed previously published TCR beta repertoires from about 730 donors and added high-resolution HLA genotyping to study TCR occurrence patterns. The study profiled the T cell repertoires of fewer than 850 subjects by immunosequencing and related them to cytomegalovirus serostatus. The study aimed to test whether cataloging public T cell receptors could reveal signatures of past pathogen exposure. An earlier analysis of around 580 of the donors used high-throughput TCR beta sequencing to judge whether each TCR beta V gene segment behaved as functional or pseudogenic. Donor age, sex, ethnicity and CMV serostatus were compiled alongside the repertoire data. A handful of DR-DQ haplotypes were handled as single units for association and clustering because linkage in the cohort was strong. Along with the roughly 670-subject first cohort, a separate validation cohort of over a hundred different subjects was used. To predict cytomegalovirus infection status, the study brought together high-throughput TCR immunosequencing, statistical association of individual TCRs with disease status, and machine learning. Both class I and class II loci were covered by HLA typing, at four-digit resolution. Among 398 genotyped donors of the cohort, an average of approximately 250,000 unique TCR beta nucleotide sequences were sequenced per donor, approximately 20% of them non-productive. The later analysis used no new phenotypic data to find candidate immune exposures, relying instead on TCR beta sequences and their occurrence across donors. In a later genetic analysis, genome-wide SNP genotypes for 398 of the 666 donors were used, and that subset was treated as a discovery cohort. All discovery cohort repertoires had been generated on a single sequencing platform. Study-wide findings and limitations: The presence/absence analyses assumed that sequencing depth was roughly uniform across donors, and that assumption may not be true. In a later analysis, 16,951 TCR beta sequences were associated with specific HLA alleles at a false discovery rate of 0.05. A later analysis reported that several top co-occurrence clusters appeared linked to parvovirus B19, influenza, CMV and Epstein-Barr virus. In vitro tests confirmed that a few of the cytomegalovirus-associated TCR beta chains recognize cytomegalovirus antigens. In this cohort, only TCR beta chains were sequenced, and detectable features were limited by the absence of alpha or paired-chain data. The sequencing pipeline was judged likely to have produced a cluster of highly shared sequence variants as a technical artifact. Cytomegalovirus status was reported to be diagnosed by the classifier with high specificity and sensitivity in both the original and validation cohorts. Because counts were too low, some 17 rarely observed V segments, including chromosome 9 orphons, were excluded from the earlier analysis of 587 of the donors. In a later analysis, most CMV-associated TCR beta chains were found to appear HLA-restricted, with HLA associations seemingly driven largely by CMV exposure. The authors suggested that the approach could potentially be extended to other disease states and immunological phenotypes. In a later analysis, TCR association rates were found to vary across HLA loci, with the most associated TCRs seen for DRB1 alleles and the fewest for HLA-C alleles. Some IMGT-functional V segments, including TRBV6-2 and TRBV6-3, could not be told apart with the 87-base-pair reads, so those segments were excluded. According to a later genetic analysis, donors in an Asian-associated ancestry cluster had fewer N-insertions in productive TCRs than the roughly 670-donor mean. When HLA alleles, especially DR and DQ, strongly co-occurred, TCR associations were difficult to assign to individual alleles. The study listed over 150 TCR beta chains as associated with cytomegalovirus. Most TCR sequences were seen in very few donors, while some public TCRs were found in many individuals. A later analysis found that HLA-associated TCR beta chains were more clonally expanded and had lower generation probabilities than equally common non-associated chains. V-gene and J-gene trimming of TCR beta chains was associated with a missense DCLRE1C variant in a later genetic analysis, and the association was replicated in an independent cohort. In an earlier analysis of 500 to 650 of the donors, most TCR beta V segments appeared in productive rearrangements about 87% or about 30% of the time, broadly matching IMGT annotations. Correlated functional status among segregating V segments might be attributable to linkage disequilibrium, but an unknown experimental factor could not be ruled out. HLA typing was unavailable for some donors at each locus, so association tests used only the typed subset. For the cohort, immune exposure information was limited to CMV serostatus. A further reported finding was that TCR beta sequences accurately predicted the HLA-A and HLA-B alleles for most subjects in the first cohort.

V ends up 3 bases short and J 5 bases short, with an unmatched junction base count of 3. CDR1 and CDR2, looked up from the germline V gene, are MRHNA and SNTAGT. The CDR3 has 15 amino acids, counting the end cysteine and phenylalanine. The entry retains the CDR3 DNA only, 45 bases that are in frame from base 1. This clone was seen a few times. Its antigen remains undetermined. No clone much larger than this one lies a single base away; base qualities are absent. Other nucleotide sequences from this sample produce the same CDR3. The cohort comprised more than 550 healthy bone marrow donors. Cohort members were all nominally healthy when sampled, although unrecorded immune exposures were likely present. The donor tested CMV seropositive, placing the donor among the 250 to 350 seropositive members of the cohort. A peripheral blood sample was provided by each donor, and peripheral blood mononuclear cells were used for TCR beta sequencing. Genomic DNA extraction from the blood cell samples was performed with the Qiagen DNeasy Blood Extraction Kit.

Library preparation employed the immunoSEQ multiplex PCR assay. The multiplex PCR relied on a mix of 60 forward primers for TCR Vbeta segments and 13 reverse primers for TCR Jbeta segments. A multiplex PCR assay on genomic DNA amplified the CDR3 region of rearranged TCR beta genes. The amplified TCR beta libraries were sequenced on the Illumina HiSeq System as 87-base-pair reads. The source study handled its data this way. A later analysis counted about 80 million unique TCR beta chains across the approximately 700 repertoires, and 9 million to 14 million of these chains were shared by at least two donors. Raw reads were error-corrected and collapsed into unique sequences with a nearest-neighbor algorithm that merged closely related sequences to remove PCR and sequencing errors. Alignment of CDR3 sequences to IMGT reference sequences was used to assign V, D and J gene segments. For a sequence to be retained, at least a six-nucleotide match to both a V gene segment and a J gene segment was required. A rearrangement counted as productive if the CDR3 had no stop codons and remained in frame with V and J, and every other rearrangement counted as non-productive. CDR3 was defined by IMGT convention, running from the second conserved V-encoded cysteine to the conserved J-encoded phenylalanine. The earlier analysis of about 620 of the donors excluded sequences that lacked an unambiguous match to a single V gene segment. An earlier analysis of about 600 of the donors called V segments functional above 56.7% productive rearrangements and segregating when the between-donor standard deviation exceeded 5%. A statistical classification framework was developed to diagnose cytomegalovirus status using the catalog of TCR beta chain sequences. In a later analysis, TCR nucleotide sequences were compared against IMGT/GENE-DB human TR gene sequences so that V and J genes could be assigned. Using the TCRdist pipeline, a later analysis assigned CDR3 sequences along with most-parsimonious VDJ recombination scenarios. In a later analysis, every TCR beta chain was defined by the combination of its CDR3 amino acid sequence and its V-gene family, and reads without a unique V-gene family were dropped. To address suspected cross-contamination and a sequencing artifact, a later analysis removed approximately 600 highly shared, low-generation-probability nucleotide sequences. In a later analysis, a clonal expansion index for each public chain was calculated from normalized within-repertoire ranks of inferred template counts. In a later analysis, generation probabilities were computed using a VDJ recombination model fitted to out-of-frame rearrangements, and the results were checked against IGoR. Hypergeometric tests were used in a later analysis to score TCR-TCR, TCR-HLA and TCR-CMV co-occurrence, with a repertoire-size bias correction applied to the TCR pairs. A later analysis estimated false discovery rates by permuting HLA or CMV assignments 20 times. A later analysis grouped co-occurring TCRs with DBSCAN, adding TCRdist sequence similarity when clustering within HLA-allele-positive subsets. Co-occurrence clustering excluded repertoires with fewer than 30,000 or more than 120,000 public chains, plus five with anomalous nucleotide sharing. The clones in this table, taken by TCRdb from immuneACCESS, are in-frame only. Not every clone is retained; where verified, under half of the shortfall comes from an unresolved V gene, and the cause of the rest is unknown. V, J and clone size are those of that table, while D and trimming were read from the DNA. The sample table records fewer than 150,000 clones; around 74% of these occur just once. Clones ranked in the top ten supply approximately 30% of the sample.

The material sequenced was PBMCs. This clonotype was obtained from a man between 60 and 75 years old in good health and CMV-seropositive. The V and J segments used are TRBV6-4 and TRBJ2-5; 13 bases in the junction line up with TRBD2. For the CDR3, the sequence is CASSELAGGLETQYF. At the DNA level, the sequence is TGTGCCAGCAGTGAACTAGCGGGGGGGCTGGAGACCCAGTACTTC.